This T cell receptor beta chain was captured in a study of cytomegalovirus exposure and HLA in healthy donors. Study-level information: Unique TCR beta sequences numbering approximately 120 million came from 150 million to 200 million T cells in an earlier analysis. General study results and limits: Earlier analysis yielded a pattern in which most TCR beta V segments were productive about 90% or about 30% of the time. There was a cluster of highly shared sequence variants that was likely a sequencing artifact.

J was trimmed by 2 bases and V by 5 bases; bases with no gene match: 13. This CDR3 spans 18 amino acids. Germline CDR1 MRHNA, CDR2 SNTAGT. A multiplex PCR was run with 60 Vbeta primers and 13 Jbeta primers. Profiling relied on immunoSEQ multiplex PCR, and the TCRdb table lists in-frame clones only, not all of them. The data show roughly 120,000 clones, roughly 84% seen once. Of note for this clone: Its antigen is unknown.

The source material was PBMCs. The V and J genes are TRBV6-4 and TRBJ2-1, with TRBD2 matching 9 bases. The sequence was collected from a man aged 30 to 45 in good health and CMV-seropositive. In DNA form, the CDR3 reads TGTGCCAGCAGTACCAGCCCTCTAGCGGGGAATACCTACAATGAGCAGTTCTTC. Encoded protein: CASSTSPLAGNTYNEQFF.